This T cell receptor (beta chain) appears in the sequencing data of a study of monozygotic twins with inflammatory bowel disease. Blood samples measuring around 2.6 ml were taken per donor. CDR1 and CDR2 (germline): LGHDT, YNNKEL (reference sequence). CDR3 length: 17 residues. The study's findings and limits: Healthy twins shared more clonotypes with others than IBD patients, most markedly active ones. IBD patients carried less diverse TCRbeta repertoires (inverse Simpson) than healthy co-twins.

With respect to this clonotype: Its cognate antigen is unknown.

TCRdb reanalyzed the 5' RACE reads and collapses them to one entry per CDR3 protein, without DNA. The table lists 400,000 or so distinct CDR3 sequences. Sequencing was done on a sample of blood. The TCR sequence derives from a human donor with ulcerative colitis or Crohn's disease, or a healthy co-twin of an affected twin (not recorded which). The chain carries TRBV3-1 and TRBJ2-2. The CDR3 spells CASSQVYGYRSTGELFF.